This T cell receptor beta chain was observed in a study of shared clonotypes between healthy human individuals. Background on the study: CD4 naive cells filled three plates per donor, CD4 memory three, CD8 naive two and CD8 memory one.

CD8 cells classed as naive were CD45RO-negative and positively selected for CCR7, excluding terminally differentiated effector memory CD45RA+ cells. Germline V gene sequence: CDR1 SQVTM, CDR2 ANQGSEA. CDR3 length equals 13 residues. Trimming took 7 bases from V and 0 from J, leaving 13 bases between them. Assay: immunoSEQ multiplex PCR; the TCRdb copy retains only in-frame clones and omits some. The repertoire consists of nearly 2 million clones, with about 95% occurring once and the leading ten covering under 1.5%. Worth noting for this clone: The same CDR3 is also encoded by other DNA sequences in this sample.

The receptor was derived from a man in his late teens or twenties in good health. Material for sequencing was naive CD8+ T cells sorted from blood. V and J are TRBV29-1 and TRBJ2-7; possible D gene TRBD2, 7 bases. CDR3 sequence: CSAKGGNSYEQYF. CDR3 coding DNA: TGCAGCGCGAAGGGGGGGAACTCCTACGAGCAGTACTTC.